This T cell receptor beta chain came from a study of response to subunit inactivated influenza vaccine. TCRdb re-called the RT-PCR reads with MiXCR, one entry per CDR3 protein. Of 300,000 to 350,000 distinct CDR3 sequences in the sample, 20% to 25% were seen once. The CDR3 runs 14 residues. Germline V gives CDR1 MDHEN, CDR2 SYDVKM. Trimming left V 5 bases short and J 7 bases short, with 18 bases between. On this clonotype: Its antigen is unidentified.

Study-level points and caveats: The authors suggested that few new T cells are recruited per seasonal influenza vaccination.

Source: PBMCs from blood, taken around 22 months after vaccination. The origin of this receptor is a man aged 50 to 75 who received an inactivated influenza vaccine. V usage is TRBV28 and J usage is TRBJ2-7; either TRBD1 or TRBD2 may fit D (6 bases each). CDR3 protein: CASSQPPGGVEQYF. CDR3 in DNA: TGTGCCAGCAGTCAACCCCCCGGGGGCGTTGAGCAGTACTTC.